The 24 T cell receptor beta chains in this list originate from one sample, sequenced in a study of CD8 T cell repertoires and HIV-1 epitope variants. Antigen specificity for these receptors is unknown. The repertoire was sequenced with immunoSEQ multiplex PCR; TCRdb's copy has only in-frame clones and lacks some. The sample carries about 3,700 clones, around 70% recorded once. Sequencing was performed on cultured CD8+ T cells derived from PBMCs. These receptors were collected from a male donor with HIV.

This sequence joins TRBV29-1 and TRBJ2-5; tentative D call: TRBD2 (7 bases). Trimming shortened V by 0 bases and J by 1 base, and 15 bases separated the two germline ends. The CDR3 has 16 residues. Germline lookup yields CDR1 SQVTM and CDR2 ANQGSEA. The CDR3 sequence: CSVEDPGGDTQETQYF. CDR3 DNA: TGCAGCGTTGAAGATCCGGGGGGCGATACCCAAGAGACCCAGTACTTC.

The rearrangement links TRBV7-9 to TRBJ1-2; D is uncertain. The CDR3 covers 14 residues. With 5 bases removed from V and 8 bases from J, the gap between germline ends came to 18 bases. Germline V CDR1 and CDR2: SEHNR, FQNEAQ (reference sequence). CDR3 region: CASSLVFHRGGYTF. The CDR3 DNA reads TGTGCCAGCAGCCTGGTCTTCCACCGGGGAGGCTACACCTTC.

This chain joins TRBV5-4 and TRBJ2-7, with 8 bases fitting TRBD2. J lost 0 bases, V lost 2 bases, and 4 bases had no gene match. This CDR3 is built from 15 residues. CDR1 is SGHNT and CDR2 is YYREEE in the germline V gene (reference sequence). For the CDR3, the DNA is TGTGCCAGCAGCTTTAAAGCGGGGGTCTCCTACGAGCAGTACTTC. It is translated as CASSFKAGVSYEQYF.

The rearrangement links TRBV6-1 to TRBJ2-7, with 11 bases aligning to TRBD1. The germline gives CDR1 MNHNS, CDR2 SASEGT. V trimming: 7 bases; J trimming: 3 bases; junction bases outside the gene matches: 8. The CDR3 has 15 amino acids. The CDR3 DNA reads as TGTGCCAGCATCCCTGAGGACAGGGGGCTCTACGAGCAGTACTTC. Its protein is CASIPEDRGLYEQYF.

The chain combines TRBV7-2 with TRBJ2-7; 8 bases are shared with TRBD2. Trimming cost V 2 bases and J 5 bases; bases outside gene matches: 8. Germline CDR1 is SGHTA and CDR2 is FQGNSA. CDR3 length: 15 amino acids. CDR3 bases: TGTGCCAGCAGCTTAATAAGCGGGAGTTCTCACGAGCAGTACTTC. Protein: CASSLISGSSHEQYF.

CDR3 protein: CATSRGVPNTEAFF. The CDR3 DNA reads TGTGCCACCAGCAGAGGGGTTCCGAACACTGAAGCTTTCTTT. This chain uses TRBV15 with TRBJ1-1, with no clear D. Looked up from germline, CDR1 is LNHNV and CDR2 is YYDKDF (reference sequence). The V end lost 1 base, the J end lost 1 base, and 7 bases lay between the germline ends. This CDR3 has 14 residues. The full variable domain, in which reference TRBV15 and TRBJ1-1 provide the parts outside the CDR3, is DAMVIQNPRYQVTQFGKPVTLSCSQTLNHNVMYWYQQKSSQAPKLLFHYYDKDFNNEADTPDNFQSRRPNTSFCFLDIRSPGLGDTAMYLCATSRGVPNTEAFFGQGTRLTVV.

Note on this clone: The germline gene is not matched at one end of the junction; a read error may be the cause. The chain links TRBV5-4 to TRBJ1-2; D gene unclear. This CDR3 region has 16 residues. Germline loops: CDR1 SGHNT, CDR2 YYREEE (reference sequence). In DNA form, the CDR3 reads TGCGCCAGCAGCCAAGATCCCCCAGACTTGGACTATGGCTACACCTTC. It translates to CASSQDPPDLDYGYTF.

This clone was observed once. V is TRBV6-1 and J is TRBJ1-1; the D is unclear. Trimming took off 6 bases at V and 5 bases at J, with 10 bases between the two ends. This CDR3 spans 12 amino acids. Germline CDR1 and CDR2: MNHNS and SASEGT. The CDR3 bases are TGTGCCAGCAGCCTCGACGGAACTGAAGCTTTCTTT. Translation gives CASSLDGTEAFF.

This clone was detected only once. The V call is TRBV9, the J call TRBJ2-5, with unresolved D. The CDR3 sequence is 15 residues long. With 4 bases removed from V and 1 base from J, the gap between germline ends came to 14 bases. CDR1 and CDR2 (germline): SGDLS, YYNGEE. The CDR3 reads CASSTSGVTQETQYF. CDR3 bases: TGTGCCAGCAGCACCAGTGGCGTAACCCAAGAGACCCAGTACTTC.

The chain joins TRBV21-1 to TRBJ1-3. TRBV21-1 is termed a pseudogene. This CDR3 region has 14 residues. The CDR3 reads CASGGGSVGNTIYF. The CDR3, as DNA: TGTGCCAGCGGGGGGGGCTCAGTTGGAAACACCATATATTTT.

This clone occurred a few times. The chain employs TRBV30 and TRBJ2-7; a weak D match, TRBD1 (6 bases). This CDR3 has 12 amino acids. The ends were cut back, 8 bases at V and 6 bases at J, with 17 bases in the middle. Per the germline V gene, CDR1 is GTSNPN and CDR2 is SVGIG (reference sequence). As DNA, the CDR3 is TGTGCCGGGGACCTCACAGGGTCCGAGCAGTACTTC. Its translation is CAGDLTGSEQYF.

The genes are TRBV19 and TRBJ1-5, with D possibly being TRBD1 (6 bases). Per germline, CDR1 LNHDA and CDR2 SQIVND (reference sequence). The CDR3 is made up of 16 amino acids. V dropped 1 base and J dropped 0 bases, with 10 bases sitting between them. The CDR3 spells CASSIVGGPSNQPQHF. The CDR3 coding sequence is TGTGCCAGTAGTATAGTAGGGGGTCCTAGCAATCAGCCCCAGCATTTT.

The chain links TRBV10-2 to TRBJ2-2; 10 bases are shared with TRBD1. Germline assignment: CDR1 WSHSY and CDR2 SAAADI. The CDR3 has 16 amino acids. V was clipped by 6 bases and J by 6 bases; unmatched bases: 10. The CDR3 here is CASRPGQGIYPGELFF. CDR3 bases: TGCGCCAGCAGACCGGGACAGGGGATATATCCCGGGGAGCTGTTTTTT.

V usage is TRBV11-1 and J usage is TRBJ2-7; unclear D gene. In germline, CDR1 is SGHAT, CDR2 FQDESV (reference sequence). Between the trimmed V and J ends, which lost 5 bases and 3 bases, there was a span of 11 bases. The CDR3 consists of 13 residues. In nucleotides, the CDR3 is TGTGCCAGCAGCCCAGTACAGAGCTACGAGCAGTACTTC. Residues: CASSPVQSYEQYF.

The chain has TRBV19 and TRBJ1-6; no definite D call. The CDR3 has 17 residues. The V and J ends lost 11 bases and 7 bases respectively, with 27 bases between them. Germline V gives CDR1 LNHDA, CDR2 SQIVND (reference sequence). The DNA for the CDR3 is TGTGCCTCTAGCGAGGTGGCAGGAACGGATATGAATTCACCCCTCCACTTT. It is translated as CASSEVAGTDMNSPLHF.

The chain recombines TRBV7-2 with TRBJ2-2, with 9 bases lining up with TRBD1. V was clipped by 1 base and J by 12 bases; unmatched bases: 3. The CDR3 contains 13 residues. The germline CDR1 and CDR2 sequences are SGHTA and FQGNSA. For the CDR3, the DNA is TGTGCCAGCAGCTTAGTGGGACAGGGTCAGCTGTTTTTT. It yields the protein CASSLVGQGQLFF.

Note on this clone: The germline gene is not matched at one end of the junction; a read error may be the cause. The chain uses TRBV15 and TRBJ2-1, with a tentative D call TRBD1 (6 bases). The CDR3 has 17 residues. Germline V gene sequence: CDR1 LNHNV, CDR2 YYDKDF (reference sequence). The CDR3 bases are TGTGCCACCGGCAGAGATCGGACAGAGTCCTTTTACAATGAGCAGTTCTTC. It is translated as CATGRDRTESFYNEQFF.

The V and J genes are TRBV6-4 and TRBJ2-3, with a tentative D call TRBD1 (5 bases). Trimming shortened V by 5 bases and J by 3 bases, and 15 bases separated the two germline ends. The germline gives CDR1 MRHNA, CDR2 SNTAGT. The CDR3 extends over 15 amino acids. This CDR3 reads CASSRQTSRTDTQYF. The CDR3 DNA reads TGTGCCAGCAGTAGACAGACCTCTAGGACAGATACGCAGTATTTT.

The rearrangement joins TRBV18 to TRBJ1-1; D remains unclear. The germline V and J ends were trimmed by 2 bases and 8 bases, with 18 bases remaining between them. The CDR3 runs 15 residues. Germline assignment: CDR1 KGHSH and CDR2 LQKENI. CDR3 bases: TGTGCCAGCTCACCAGGGAGACTGCTCCACTACGAAGCTTTCTTT. Translating gives CASSPGRLLHYEAFF. The entire variable domain, with the rest obtained from reference TRBV18 and TRBJ1-1, is as follows: NAGVMQNPRHLVRRRGQEARLRCSPMKGHSHVYWYRQLPEEGLKFMVYLQKENIIDESGMPKERFSAEFPKEGPSILRIQQVVRGDSAAYFCASSPGRLLHYEAFFGQGTRLTVV.

This clone has only a few counts. This chain connects TRBV9 to TRBJ2-7; TRBD2 might be the D (5 bases). V gave up 3 bases and J gave up 3 bases, with 16 bases separating them. The CDR3 covers 15 residues. The V gene's germline CDR1 is SGDLS and CDR2 YYNGEE. CDR3 sequence reads: CASSDDYLGNYEQYF. As DNA, the CDR3 is TGTGCCAGCAGCGACGACTACCTTGGGAACTACGAGCAGTACTTC.

V gene TRBV27 combines with J gene TRBJ2-2; D not resolved. This CDR3 has 13 residues. The germline CDR1 and CDR2 sequences are MNHEY and SMNVEV (reference sequence). Between the trimmed V and J ends, which lost 6 bases and 2 bases, there was a span of 7 bases. CDR3 residues: CASRSHNTGELFF. Written as DNA, the CDR3 is TGTGCCAGCAGAAGTCATAACACCGGGGAGCTGTTTTTT.

The chain employs TRBV10-2 and TRBJ1-3; D gene unclear. The CDR3 has 11 amino acids. CDR1 is WSHSY and CDR2 is SAAADI in the germline V gene. The V gene lost 2 bases and the J gene lost 4 bases, with 0 bases spanning the gap. The chain's CDR3 is CASSEGNTIYF. DNA for the CDR3: TGCGCCAGCAGTGAGGGAAACACCATATATTTT.

This clone was seen more than once but under ten times. The chain employs TRBV7-6 and TRBJ1-2; TRBD1 agrees at 9 bases. J lost 6 bases, V lost 5 bases, and 4 bases had no gene match. Germline V gene data show CDR1 as SGHVS and CDR2 as FNYEAQ. This CDR3 contains 13 residues. CDR3 bases: TGTGCCAGCAGCGGACAGGGGTGGAATGGCTACACCTTC. Translation gives CASSGQGWNGYTF.

This clone was seen a few times. V gene TRBV19 combines with J gene TRBJ1-6; possible D gene TRBD1, 5 bases. The CDR3 has 14 amino acids. Trimming removed 10 bases from V and 7 bases from J, with 17 bases in between. Germline CDR1 and CDR2: LNHDA and SQIVND (reference sequence). CDR3 residues: CATCPGLGNSPLHF. In nucleotides, the CDR3 is TGTGCCACCTGCCCAGGGCTTGGAAATTCACCCCTCCACTTT.